Shown below are 9 T cell receptor beta chains from a single sample sequenced in a study of T cell repertoires in cytomegalovirus infection. MiXCR, applied by TCRdb to the reads, yields one record per CDR3 protein. The table lists about 440,000 distinct CDR3 sequences, approximately 31% of them singletons. Sequenced sample: PBMCs. These receptors were collected from a human donor in good health (CMV status not recorded). Some clones in this sample may be carry-over from other donors' samples.

Only one count was recorded for this clonotype. The chain combines TRBV5-4 with TRBJ2-7, with 7 bases lining up with TRBD1. CDR1 is SGHNT, CDR2 YYREEE, per germline (reference sequence). With V trimmed by 4 bases and J by 7 bases, 11 bases remained unmatched. The CDR3 totals 14 residues. The CDR3 region has the DNA TGTGCCAGCAGCCCCCGAAACCCGACAGGGGAGCAGTACTTC. This gives the protein CASSPRNPTGEQYF.

This clonotype showed up just a few times. The rearrangement joins TRBV5-6 to TRBJ1-4; D call uncertain. The V and J ends lost 0 bases and 11 bases respectively, with 11 bases between them. This CDR3 has 13 amino acids. Per germline, CDR1 SGHDT and CDR2 YYEEEE. For the CDR3, the DNA is TGTGCCAGCAGCTTGGATCTGGACGGGAAACTGTTTTTT. Protein: CASSLDLDGKLFF.

This clonotype was seen only once. The junction and the germline gene differ at one end; a read error may be behind it. The genes are TRBV7-9 and TRBJ2-7; 9 bases are shared with TRBD2. The CDR3 runs to 15 residues. The germline V gene has CDR1 SEHNR and CDR2 FQNEAQ (reference sequence). This CDR3 reads CASSPSGGGVYEQSF. In DNA form, the CDR3 reads TGTGCCAGCAGCCCCTCGGGCGGGGGGGTATACGAGCAGTCATTC.

This clonotype showed up just a few times. This chain uses TRBV7-8 with TRBJ2-1; 16 positions match TRBD2. Looked up from germline, CDR1 is SGHVS and CDR2 is FQNEAQ. J lost 0 bases, V lost 5 bases, and 4 bases had no gene match. The CDR3 length is 18 residues. CDR3 in DNA: TGTGCCAGCAGCCGGGGACTAGCGGGGGGGAGCTCCTACAATGAGCAGTTCTTC. Protein sequence: CASSRGLAGGSSYNEQFF.

V usage is TRBV11-2 and J usage is TRBJ2-7, with D perhaps assigned TRBD1 or TRBD2 (6 bases each). The CDR3 length is 15 residues. Trimming stripped 3 bases from V and 2 bases from J, with 14 bases between. Germline assignment: CDR1 SGHAT and CDR2 FQNNGV. CDR3 nucleotides: TGTGCCAGCAGCTTCGGGGGTAAGGGGGCCTACGAGCAGTACTTC. This sequence encodes CASSFGGKGAYEQYF. Supplemented by reference TRBV11-2 and TRBJ2-7, the full variable domain reads EAGVAQSPRYKIIEKRQSVAFWCNPISGHATLYWYQQILGQGPKLLIQFQNNGVVDDSQLPKDRFSAERLKGVDSTLKIQPAKLEDSAVYLCASSFGGKGAYEQYFGPGTRLTVT.

On this clonotype: A much bigger clone sits one base away, suggesting this may be a read error. This sequence joins TRBV7-8 and TRBJ2-1, with TRBD2 matching 10 bases. The CDR3 contains 15 residues. Germline values: CDR1 SGHVS, CDR2 FQNEAQ. With 5 bases clipped from V and 8 bases from J, the junction kept 9 bases outside the gene matches. CDR3 DNA sequence: TGTGCCAGCAGCGGGTGGACTAGCGGAAACCATGAGCAGTTCTTC. Its protein product is CASSGWTSGNHEQFF. The variable domain in full, with the rest retrieved from reference TRBV7-8 and TRBJ2-1, is GAGVSQSPRYKVAKRGQDVALRCDPISGHVSLFWYQQALGQGPEFLTYFQNEAQLDKSGLPSDRFFAERPEGSVSTLKIQRTQQEDSAVYLCASSGWTSGNHEQFFGPGTRLTVL.

This clonotype has a count of ten or more. This chain uses TRBV29-1 with TRBJ2-7; D unclear. This CDR3 region has 15 residues. Germline V lookup: CDR1 SQVTM, CDR2 ANQGSEA. Trimming pared 2 bases from V and 0 bases from J, leaving 14 bases between. DNA for the CDR3: TGCAGCGTTGAACTCAACGGCGCTCCCTCCTACGAGCAGTACTTC. It translates to CSVELNGAPSYEQYF.

In this sample, this clonotype turned up a few times. V is TRBV7-2 and J is TRBJ2-5; TRBD2 agrees at 10 bases. The CDR3 runs to 16 residues. Germline values: CDR1 SGHTA, CDR2 FQGNSA. V shed 2 bases, J shed 1 base, and the junction held 4 bases outside the gene matches. The CDR3: CASSLWPSGSQETQYF. DNA of the CDR3: TGTGCCAGCAGCTTATGGCCTAGCGGGAGCCAAGAGACCCAGTACTTC.

The chain combines TRBV20-1 with TRBJ1-1, with D perhaps matching TRBD1 (5 bases). This CDR3 contains 12 residues. Per germline, CDR1 DFQATT and CDR2 SNEGSKA (reference sequence). Trimming removed 5 bases at V and 4 bases at J, with 11 bases between. The CDR3 DNA is TGCAGTGCTCGGGACTTAGGCACTGAAGCTTTCTTT. This translates into CSARDLGTEAFF.